This T cell receptor beta chain was obtained from a study of blood T cell repertoires in COVID-19. Study-wide context: Whether acute or convalescent, the COVID-19 samples came from the United States, Italy and Spain.

In the authors' methods: The assay estimated nucleated cells by amplifying reference gene primers. TCRdb's table, derived via immunoSEQ multiplex PCR, lists solely in-frame clones and lacks some. The DNA was the basis for D and trimming; V, J and clone size are from that table. The sample consists of roughly 300,000 clones, approximately 88% of them appearing once. The V gene end was trimmed by 5 bases and the J gene end by 2 bases; junction bases not matched to a gene: 5. This CDR3 spans 15 amino acids. Germline assignment: CDR1 MNHEY and CDR2 SMNVEV (reference sequence). The V call is TRBV27, the J call TRBJ1-1, with TRBD1 matching over 10 bases. The TCR was taken from a man aged 18 to 30 with active or convalescent COVID-19. Material for sequencing was peripheral blood. The CDR3 bases are TGTGCCAGCAGTCCAGGGGACAGGGGAAACACTGAAGCTTTCTTT. As protein: CASSPGDRGNTEAFF.